Below are 5 T cell receptor beta chains sequenced from a single sample in a study of CD8+ T cells in alopecia areata listed by TCRdb under 2018. To prepare the library, the immunoSEQ multiplex PCR assay was applied. RNA was extracted from all samples and reverse transcribed into cDNA, which served as template for TCR sequencing. TCRdb mirrors the immuneACCESS table, restricted to in-frame sequences. Some clones are absent from its copies; in checked studies, under half trace to an unresolved V gene, and the reason for the others is unknown. The sample profile shows over 200,000 clones; over 60% of them were found once. The ten largest clones take up more than 3.5% of the sample. This sample's time point label indicates: around 29 days on oral tofacitinib. The treatment or condition label for this specimen denotes: oral pan-JAK inhibitor, 5-10 mg twice daily. The sample here was CD4+ T cells sorted from blood, taken at week 4, from a patient treated with tofacitinib. The source is a human donor with alopecia areata.

This clone was picked up one time. V is TRBV18 and J is TRBJ2-5, with D unresolved. V was pared by 1 base and J by 5 bases, with 14 bases between. This CDR3 is 15 amino acids long. The germline V gene encodes CDR1 KGHSH and CDR2 LQKENI. The CDR3 region is CASSPRSDPRETQYF. Here the CDR3 DNA reads TGTGCCAGCTCACCACGTTCGGACCCCCGGGAGACCCAGTACTTC.

The table lists this clone with a few counts. V and J are TRBV5-1 and TRBJ1-1; D uncertain. This CDR3 spans 14 amino acids. Germline V gene lookup returns CDR1 SGHRS and CDR2 YFSETQ. The V and J ends lost 3 bases and 4 bases respectively, with 13 bases between them. CDR3: CASSSQSPGTEAFF. The CDR3 DNA is TGCGCCAGCAGCTCACAGTCTCCCGGCACTGAAGCTTTCTTT.

On this clone: The sample has other DNA sequences that encode this CDR3 too. The chain recombines TRBV30 with TRBJ1-5; D not certain. The germline V gene has CDR1 GTSNPN and CDR2 SVGIG (reference sequence). V lost 0 bases, J lost 5 bases, and 8 bases lay in between. The CDR3 extends over 13 amino acids. Here the CDR3 DNA reads TGTGCCTGGAGTGTACAAGGGCATCAGCCCCAGCATTTT. This sequence encodes CAWSVQGHQPQHF.

Worth noting for this clone: Its ends do not fully match the called genes, so a read error is possible. The rearrangement links TRBV28 to TRBJ1-4; D perhaps matches TRBD1 (5 bases). From germline, CDR1 is MDHEN and CDR2 SYDVKM. The length of the CDR3 is 14 residues. CDR3 sequence reads: CASTRPGINEKLSF. CDR3 bases: TGTGCCAGCACCCGACCAGGGATCAATGAAAAACTGTCTTTT.

The DNA of the CDR3 is TGCGCCAGCAGCCTAGACCCAAGAGAGACCCAGTACTTC. Amino acids: CASSLDPRETQYF. The J gene is TRBJ2-5, the V gene TRBV4-3; D unclear. With 4 bases removed from V and 4 bases from J, the gap between germline ends came to 10 bases. The CDR3 is made up of 13 amino acids. CDR1 and CDR2 (germline): LGHNA, YSLEER.